This TCR beta chain is drawn from a study of T cell responses to AZD1222 COVID-19 vaccine. Study-level background: Pooling of second doses given at about 4 or about 12 weeks was done. General study results and limits: Within unmutated variant regions lay the reported targets of nearly half of spike-specific TCRs. In all cases, repertoires were sampled only after the peak T cell response. In a largely white British group with more females than males, clonal diversity was possibly underestimated.

In the case of this clone: Its antigen is unidentified.

TCRdb's table, derived via immunoSEQ multiplex PCR, lists solely in-frame clones and lacks some. The data hold roughly 120,000 clones, with about 88% observed a single time. CDR1 and CDR2 from the germline V gene are MNHNS and SASEGT. The CDR3 totals 15 residues. V gave up 2 bases and J gave up 7 bases, with 17 bases separating them. The input for sequencing was peripheral blood, taken on day 0 of AZD1222 vaccination. This TCR derives from an adult in good health. The chain links TRBV6-1 to TRBJ2-5; D remains ambiguous. CDR3 nucleotides: TGTGCCAGCAGTGAATTAATGGGTTATAGTGTGACCCAGTACTTC. The encoded protein is CASSELMGYSVTQYF.